This T cell receptor (beta chain) was recorded in a study of monozygotic twins with inflammatory bowel disease. The study, taken as a whole, reports: Researchers report that IBD patients shared fewer clonotypes with others than healthy twins, especially amid disease activity.

In regard to this clonotype: Its antigen remains unknown.

The CDR3 has 15 residues. TCRdb reprocessed the 5' RACE reads, keeping one entry per CDR3 protein, no DNA. The listing records approximately 400,000 distinct CDR3 sequences. This TCR was recovered from a human donor with ulcerative colitis or Crohn's disease, or a healthy co-twin of an affected twin (not recorded which). The V and J genes are TRBV12-3 or TRBV12-4 and TRBJ1-1; as DNA is missing, the TRBD1 call by TCRdb cannot be tested. The sample taken for sequencing was blood. The CDR3 is CASSLPGHLNTEAFF.